Listed here are 15 T cell receptor beta chains from one sample, sequenced in a study of T cells in Graves' hyperthyroidism and ophthalmopathy. Researchers amplified the TCR beta CDR3 regions from RNA transcripts. HTBI primers were used for first-round RT-PCR of the TCR CDR3. TCRdb re-derived calls from the multiplex PCR reads in MiXCR, one entry per CDR3 protein. This table holds fewer than 750,000 distinct CDR3 sequences, 13% to 15% found once. Sequencing was carried out using blood. These receptors originate from a woman between 50 and 59 years old with Graves' ophthalmopathy.

This clonotype was counted ten times or more. The chain links TRBV27 to TRBJ1-2, with TRBD1 as a possible D gene (6 bases). This CDR3 has 13 residues. V was shortened by 5 bases and J by 7 bases, with 14 bases between the two germline ends. Germline CDR1 MNHEY, CDR2 SMNVEV (reference sequence). The CDR3: CASSLDRRSGYTF. CDR3 coding DNA: TGTGCCAGCAGTCTCGACAGGAGGTCTGGCTACACCTTC.

The V gene is TRBV28, the J gene TRBJ2-2; no reliable D call. V was pared by 2 bases and J by 7 bases, with 11 bases between. The germline gives CDR1 MDHEN, CDR2 SYDVKM. This CDR3 comprises 14 residues. The CDR3 protein is CASSLEFVGGELFF. The CDR3 DNA follows: TGTGCCAGCAGTTTAGAGTTCGTGGGCGGGGAGCTGTTTTTT.

The chain carries TRBV7-3 and TRBJ2-1; TRBD2 matches 8 bases. The CDR3 sequence is 16 residues long. V was pared by 5 bases and J by 2 bases, with 8 bases of the junction left unmatched. Germline V gives CDR1 SGHTA, CDR2 FQGTGA. The CDR3 loop is CASSPGGAGAYNEQFF. Here the CDR3 DNA reads TGTGCCAGCAGCCCCGGGGGGGCGGGAGCCTACAATGAGCAGTTCTTC.

This clonotype was observed a few times. The V call is TRBV4-2, the J call TRBJ1-3; D is unresolved. CDR1 is LGHNA and CDR2 is YNFKEQ in the germline V gene. There are 14 residues in the CDR3. With 2 bases removed from V and 4 bases from J, the gap between germline ends came to 9 bases. CDR3 bases: TGTGCCAGCAGCCAAAAACAACAGGGAAACACCATATATTTT. Residues: CASSQKQQGNTIYF.

The chain combines TRBV7-6 with TRBJ2-2; perhaps D is TRBD1 or TRBD2 (5 bases each). CDR1 and CDR2 (germline): SGHVS, FNYEAQ. The CDR3 totals 14 residues. V lost 5 bases and J 4 bases, leaving 11 bases between the germline ends. The CDR3, as DNA: TGTGCCAGCAGCCGAAGGGACGTCACCGGGGAGCTGTTTTTT. This encodes CASSRRDVTGELFF. Variable domain in full (rest from reference TRBV7-6 and TRBJ2-2): GAGVSQSPRYKVTKRGQDVALRCDPISGHVSLYWYRQALGQGPEFLTYFNYEAQQDKSGLPNDRFSAERPEGSISTLTIQRTEQRDSAMYRCASSRRDVTGELFFGEGSRLTVL.

With respect to this clonotype: One junction end disagrees with the germline gene, perhaps due to a read error. The rearrangement uses TRBV7-8 and TRBJ2-2, with 8 bases aligning to TRBD2. The CDR3 has 15 amino acids. Germline assignment: CDR1 SGHVS and CDR2 FQNEAQ. The CDR3 sequence: CASRPGRAKTGELFF. The DNA for the CDR3 is TGTGCCAGCAGACCCGGGAGGGCGAAAACCGGGGAGCTGTTTTTT.

This clonotype was counted only a few times. This chain connects TRBV20-1 to TRBJ2-7, with 10 bases that match TRBD1. Germline V gene sequence: CDR1 DFQATT, CDR2 SNEGSKA (reference sequence). The V and J ends lost 3 bases and 1 base, in that order; junction bases with no gene match: 3. The CDR3 is made up of 14 amino acids. The CDR3 sequence is CSASVGQGSYEQYF. In DNA, the CDR3 is TGCAGTGCTAGCGTGGGACAGGGGTCCTACGAGCAGTACTTC.

This clonotype has at least ten counts. V usage is TRBV18 and J usage is TRBJ1-1, with D hard to call. V lost 6 bases and J lost 6, with 32 bases in between. The CDR3 sequence is 19 residues long. Germline CDR1 reads KGHSH; CDR2 reads LQKENI. This CDR3 is CASSRTPAMGFGDSPEAFF. The CDR3 DNA reads TGTGCCAGCTCCCGTACACCAGCTATGGGGTTCGGGGATTCCCCTGAAGCTTTCTTT.

J is TRBJ1-1 and V is TRBV19; the D is unclear. With 5 bases removed from V and 1 base from J, the gap between germline ends came to 14 bases. CDR3 length: 15 amino acids. Germline CDR1 LNHDA, CDR2 SQIVND (reference sequence). Written as DNA, the CDR3 is TGTGCCAGTAGTCGGGGAGGGCCGGGGAACACTGAAGCTTTCTTT. Residues: CASSRGGPGNTEAFF.

Remarks on this clonotype: A much larger clone is a single base away; this may be a read error. V is TRBV6-2 or TRBV6-3 and J is TRBJ2-5, with D maybe TRBD1 (6 bases). V was cut by 8 bases and J by 3 bases, with 13 bases left in between. This CDR3 comprises 13 residues. The V gene's germline CDR1 is MNHEY and CDR2 SVGEGT. The CDR3 protein is CASGRTDKETQYF. The CDR3 nucleotides are TGTGCCAGCGGTCGGACAGATAAAGAGACCCAGTACTTC.

In its sample, this clonotype was seen many times. The chain joins TRBV2 to TRBJ2-7, with TRBD2 matching over 9 bases. The length of the CDR3 is 15 residues. The V and J ends lost 5 bases and 3 bases, in that order; junction bases with no gene match: 8. Per the germline V gene, CDR1 is SNHLY and CDR2 is FYNNEI. This chain's CDR3 is CASSQGLARGYEQYF. The CDR3, as DNA: TGTGCCAGCAGTCAGGGACTAGCCAGAGGCTACGAGCAGTACTTC. The full variable domain, with the rest looked up from reference TRBV2 and TRBJ2-7, is EPEVTQTPSHQVTQMGQEVILRCVPISNHLYFYWYRQILGQKVEFLVSFYNNEISEKSEIFDDQFSVERPDGSNFTLKIRSTKLEDSAMYFCASSQGLARGYEQYFGPGTRLTVT.

The gene calls are TRBV4-1 and TRBJ1-6; D perhaps matches TRBD1 (5 bases). Trimming cost V 0 bases and J 3 bases, with 12 bases left between them. Germline-derived CDR1 and CDR2 are MGHRA and YSYEKL. The CDR3 has 17 amino acids. The CDR3 reads CASSQDFRDYYNSPLHF. The CDR3, as DNA: TGCGCCAGCAGCCAAGATTTCAGGGACTACTATAATTCACCCCTCCACTTT.

This clonotype was seen at least ten times. The chain has TRBV27 and TRBJ2-2, with D perhaps TRBD1 or TRBD2 (6 bases each). In germline, CDR1 is MNHEY, CDR2 SMNVEV (reference sequence). With 7 bases removed from V and 0 bases from J, the gap between germline ends came to 12 bases. The CDR3 has 15 residues. The CDR3 bases are TGTGCCAGCACCGGCGGGACACCGAACACCGGGGAGCTGTTTTTT. Residues: CASTGGTPNTGELFF.

The chain uses TRBV28 and TRBJ2-3, with 11 bases aligning to TRBD2. Trimming took 5 bases from V and 1 from J; bases not matched to a gene: 17. This CDR3 has 20 residues. The germline V gene encodes CDR1 MDHEN and CDR2 SYDVKM. The CDR3 DNA reads as TGTGCCAGCAGTCGATCCCGGGGTAGCGGGAGGGCCATCCGCACAGATACGCAGTATTTT. Its protein product is CASSRSRGSGRAIRTDTQYF.

This clonotype showed up many times. This chain links TRBV27 with TRBJ2-5; 9 nucleotides align to TRBD2. The length of the CDR3 is 16 residues. CDR1 and CDR2 from the germline V gene are MNHEY and SMNVEV (reference sequence). The J segment lost 5 bases and the V segment lost 5 bases, leaving 12 bases of the junction unmatched. The chain's CDR3 is CASSPRLAVFPETQYF. For the CDR3, the DNA is TGTGCCAGCAGTCCCCGACTAGCGGTCTTTCCGGAGACCCAGTACTTC.